The present TCR beta chain was sequenced within a study of Ad26.COV2.S vaccination and SARS-CoV-2 variants (dated by TCRdb to the early 2020s). About the investigation overall: Vaccine-arm donors came from COV1001, a multicentre, randomized, double-blind, placebo-controlled phase I-IIa trial of Ad26.COV2.S in healthy adults. Ad26.COV2.S was given intramuscularly at 5x10^10 or 1x10^11 viral particles, as a single shot or as two shots 56 days apart. The specificity and breadth of SARS-CoV-2-reactive T cell receptors after Ad26.COV2.S vaccination were assessed by TCRbeta repertoire sequencing. A total of roughly 30 samples were included in the TCR-sequenced set, comprising about 20 Ad26.COV2.S vaccine recipients, 5 placebo recipients and 8 SARS-CoV-2 convalescent individuals. Trial participants were randomized into five groups of five, in which low-dose or high-dose Ad26.COV2.S was given once or twice, or placebo was given on both occasions. Investigators did not know the trial group allocation while performing experiments and assessing outcomes.

The paper's findings and limits, for the study overall: The authors noted that total T cell responses may have been underestimated by the TCR breadth and depth analyses. Substantial breadth of spike-specific CD8+ and CD4+ T cell responses was reported after vaccination. Spike-specific TCR breadth was higher in Ad26.COV2.S recipients than in placebo recipients (P = 0.0014). The study lacked the statistical power to compare responses across vaccine doses or regimens. Vaccine and placebo recipients had comparable non-spike TCR breadth, which fits with the vaccine containing only spike.

The immunoSEQ Assay was the method used to sequence TCRbeta CDR3 regions. After extraction, genomic DNA underwent amplification by bias-controlled multiplex PCR, followed by high-throughput sequencing. Per the source publication's procedure: To quantify the absolute abundance of every unique TCRbeta CDR3 region, sequences were collapsed and filtered. T cell fraction was estimated by normalizing TCRbeta template counts to usable DNA, which was measured by amplifying reference genes present in all nucleated cells. Repertoire TCRs were annotated as SARS-CoV-2-specific when V gene, CDR3 amino acid sequence and J gene were exactly matched to a known reactive TCR set. The reference SARS-CoV-2 TCR set came from MIRA and was filtered for enrichment in COVID-19-positive ImmuneCODE repertoires, removing public or cross-reactive TCRs. Using the MIRA antigens, annotated TCRs were further analysed by specific ORF or by position within an ORF. Breadth was defined as annotated unique rearrangements over total unique productive rearrangements; depth was the summed frequency of those rearrangements. Group comparisons of TCR breadth used two-sided Wilcoxon rank-sum tests. TCRdb limited this immuneACCESS table to in-frame rearrangements with V and J called. A share of clones is missing; checked studies link under half to unresolved V genes, and the rest is unexplained. V and J calls and clone size are as listed in that table; D and trimming were resolved from the DNA. The sample records 300,000 to 400,000 clones, about 90% of which are singletons. The ten top clones hold around 5.5% of the sample.

CDR1 and CDR2 (SQVTM, ANQGSEA) derive from the germline V gene. The CDR3 starts with the cysteine, ends with the phenylalanine, and has 16 residues. Of all the DNA, just the CDR3 is kept, 48 bases in frame from base 1. V drops 4 bases and J drops 4 bases, leaving 22 bases in between. About this clone itself: Its antigen remains unidentified. It has no much larger one-base neighbor in the sample; base qualities were not kept.

What this sample's treatment or condition label stands for: approximately 18 received Ad26.COV2.S at low or high dose, single or two shots; 5 received placebo; per-sample allocation not given. For vaccine and placebo recipients, the sequenced repertoires came from samples collected on day 63 after the first injection. In Cohort 1b, around 23 adults aged 18-55 years were enrolled at a single site in Boston, USA, between 29 July and 7 August 2020. Ad26.COV2.S was a replication-incompetent adenovirus type 26 vector expressing a prefusion-stabilized SARS-CoV-2 spike protein from the original Wuhan strain.

This sequence originates from a person between 18 and 65 years old who received the Ad26.COV2.S COVID-19 vaccine or a placebo. The V gene is TRBV29-1 and the J gene is TRBJ1-2; TRBD1 is a possible D gene, resting on 5 matching bases. The sample in question was peripheral blood, obtained in a trial of Ad26.COV2.S vaccine versus placebo. At the DNA level, the sequence is TGCAGCGTTGCTGCCTGGGACCGCAGCCCCACCTATGGCTACACCTTC. Protein translation: CSVAAWDRSPTYGYTF.